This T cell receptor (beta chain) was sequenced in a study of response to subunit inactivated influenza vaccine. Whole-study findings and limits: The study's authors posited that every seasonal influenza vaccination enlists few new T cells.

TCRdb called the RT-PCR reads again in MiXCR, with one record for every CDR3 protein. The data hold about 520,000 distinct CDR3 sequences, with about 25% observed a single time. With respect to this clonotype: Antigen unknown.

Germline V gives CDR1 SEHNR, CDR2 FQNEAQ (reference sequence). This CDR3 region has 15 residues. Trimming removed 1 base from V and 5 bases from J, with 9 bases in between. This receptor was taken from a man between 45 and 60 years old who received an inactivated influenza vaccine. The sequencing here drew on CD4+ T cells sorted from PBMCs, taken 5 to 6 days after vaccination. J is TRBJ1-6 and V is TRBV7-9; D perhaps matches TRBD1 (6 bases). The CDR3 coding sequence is TGTGCCAGCAGCTTAGGGACAGTAAATAATTCACCCCTCCACTTT. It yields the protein CASSLGTVNNSPLHF.